The 8 T cell receptor beta chains below come from one sample, sequenced in a study of cytomegalovirus exposure and HLA in healthy donors. 13 Jbeta primers and 60 Vbeta primers were used for the PCR. Profiled with immunoSEQ multiplex PCR; TCRdb holds only in-frame clones, not every one. Here the sample spans approximately 100,000 clones, about 75% being singletons. The specimen was PBMCs. The source of these receptors is a woman between 40 and 50 years old in good health and CMV-seropositive.

The sample holds one count of this clone. The chain has TRBV9 and TRBJ2-7; 8 bases line up with TRBD1. The CDR3 runs 17 residues. V lost 0 bases and J lost 1; bases outside the gene matches: 9. The germline V gene has CDR1 SGDLS and CDR2 YYNGEE. The DNA for the CDR3 is TGTGCCAGCAGCGTAGGGCCGGGACAGGCTTTTTCCTACGAGCAGTACTTC. This translates into CASSVGPGQAFSYEQYF.

This chain joins TRBV11-2 and TRBJ2-5, with D perhaps TRBD1 (6 bases). V shed 5 bases and J shed 2 bases, with 18 bases lying between them. Germline values: CDR1 SGHAT, CDR2 FQNNGV. CDR3 length: 16 residues. The DNA of the CDR3 is TGTGCCAGCAGCGGAAGAGGGGGTGGCTGGCAAGAGACCCAGTACTTC. Translating it yields CASSGRGGGWQETQYF.

This chain connects TRBV6-4 to TRBJ1-5; 7 bases align to TRBD1. V was pared by 6 bases and J by 7 bases, with 9 bases of the junction left unmatched. The V gene's germline CDR1 is MRHNA and CDR2 SNTAGT. This CDR3 has 14 amino acids. CDR3 amino acids: CASSFTGAGQPQHF. The CDR3, as DNA: TGTGCCAGCAGCTTTACAGGGGCCGGACAGCCCCAGCATTTT.

The genes are TRBV27 and TRBJ2-7; no firm D call. CDR1 is MNHEY, CDR2 SMNVEV, per germline (reference sequence). The CDR3 has 12 residues. Between the trimmed V and J ends, which lost 5 bases and 2 bases, there was a span of 7 bases. CDR3: CASSPSPYEQYF. The CDR3 DNA sequence: TGTGCCAGCAGTCCCTCCCCCTACGAGCAGTACTTC.

The chain combines TRBV27 with TRBJ1-6; tentatively, D is TRBD1 (6 bases). The V end lost 6 bases, the J end lost 7 bases, and 13 bases lay between the germline ends. Germline CDR1 and CDR2: MNHEY and SMNVEV (reference sequence). CDR3 length: 14 residues. The CDR3 region has the DNA TGTGCCAGCAGGTTCCCGGACAGAAATTCACCCCTCCACTTT. Its translation: CASRFPDRNSPLHF.

This chain uses TRBV6-5 with TRBJ2-3; the D gene is possibly TRBD1 (5 bases). The CDR3 length is 15 residues. The germline V and J ends were trimmed by 6 bases and 0 bases, with 13 bases remaining between them. Germline values: CDR1 MNHEY, CDR2 SVGAGI. The DNA for the CDR3 is TGTGCCAGCAGGGACCACAGGACCAGCACAGATACGCAGTATTTT. Translating gives CASRDHRTSTDTQYF.

This clone was recorded a few times. This chain uses TRBV4-1 with TRBJ2-6; TRBD1 matches 8 bases. V shed 4 bases and J 2 bases; nucleotides not matched to a gene: 1. The CDR3 is 15 amino acids. Germline V gene sequence: CDR1 MGHRA, CDR2 YSYEKL. In DNA form, the CDR3 reads TGCGCCAGCAGCCTGACAGGGGCTGGGGCCAACGTCCTGACTTTC. Its protein product is CASSLTGAGANVLTF.

V gene TRBV6-1 combines with J gene TRBJ1-5; 9 bases are a match to TRBD1. CDR1 and CDR2 from the germline V gene are MNHNS and SASEGT. The CDR3 sequence is 18 residues long. The V gene end was trimmed by 4 bases and the J gene end by 1 base; junction bases not matched to a gene: 11. The CDR3 is CASSAPGQGYWSNQPQHF. In DNA, the CDR3 is TGTGCCAGCAGTGCGCCGGGACAGGGCTATTGGAGCAATCAGCCCCAGCATTTT.